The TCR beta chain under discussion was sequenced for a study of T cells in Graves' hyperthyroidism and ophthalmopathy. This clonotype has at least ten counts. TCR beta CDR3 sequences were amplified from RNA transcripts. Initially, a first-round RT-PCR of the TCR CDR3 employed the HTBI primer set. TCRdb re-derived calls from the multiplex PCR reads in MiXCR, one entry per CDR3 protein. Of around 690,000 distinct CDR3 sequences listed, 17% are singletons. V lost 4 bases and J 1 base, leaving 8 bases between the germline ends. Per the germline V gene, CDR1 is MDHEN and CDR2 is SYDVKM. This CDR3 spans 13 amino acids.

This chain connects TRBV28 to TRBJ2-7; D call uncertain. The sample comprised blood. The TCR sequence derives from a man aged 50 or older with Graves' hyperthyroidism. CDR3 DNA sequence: TGTGCCAGCAGTTCCAGAGAATCCTACGAGCAGTACTTC. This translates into CASSSRESYEQYF.